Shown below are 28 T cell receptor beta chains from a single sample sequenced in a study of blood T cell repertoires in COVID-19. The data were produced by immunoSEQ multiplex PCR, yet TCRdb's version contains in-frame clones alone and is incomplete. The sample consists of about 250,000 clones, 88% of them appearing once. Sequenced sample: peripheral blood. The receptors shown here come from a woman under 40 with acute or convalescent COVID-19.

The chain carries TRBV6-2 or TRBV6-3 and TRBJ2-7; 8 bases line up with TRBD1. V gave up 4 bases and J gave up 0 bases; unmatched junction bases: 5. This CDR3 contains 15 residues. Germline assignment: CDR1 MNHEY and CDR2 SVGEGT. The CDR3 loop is CASSLTGVRSYEQYF. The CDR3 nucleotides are TGTGCCAGCAGTTTGACAGGGGTCCGCTCCTACGAGCAGTACTTC.

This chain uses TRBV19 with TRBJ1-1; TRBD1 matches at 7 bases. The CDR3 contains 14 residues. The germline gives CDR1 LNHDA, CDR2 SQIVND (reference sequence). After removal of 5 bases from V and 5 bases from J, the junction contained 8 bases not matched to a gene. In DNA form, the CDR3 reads TGTGCCAGTAGTCTCAAGAGGGGGCTAACTGAAGCTTTCTTT. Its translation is CASSLKRGLTEAFF.

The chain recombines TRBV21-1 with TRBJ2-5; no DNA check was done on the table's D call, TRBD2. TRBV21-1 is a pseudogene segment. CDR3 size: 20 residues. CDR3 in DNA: TGTGCCAGCAGCCCACGACACGATGCTAGCGGGAGTGTATTCCAAGAGACCCAGTACTTC. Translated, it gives CASSPRHDASGSVFQETQYF.

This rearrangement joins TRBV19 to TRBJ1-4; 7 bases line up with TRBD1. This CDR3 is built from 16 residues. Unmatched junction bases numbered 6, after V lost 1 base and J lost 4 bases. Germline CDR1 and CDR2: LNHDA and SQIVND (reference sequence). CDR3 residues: CASSIGGTARNEKLFF. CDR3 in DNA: TGTGCCAGTAGTATAGGGGGGACAGCCCGTAATGAAAAACTGTTTTTT.

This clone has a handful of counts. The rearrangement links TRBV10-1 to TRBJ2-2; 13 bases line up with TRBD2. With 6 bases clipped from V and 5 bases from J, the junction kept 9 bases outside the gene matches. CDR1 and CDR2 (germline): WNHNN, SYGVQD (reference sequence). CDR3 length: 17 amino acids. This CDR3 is CASSEDLLAGGTGELFF. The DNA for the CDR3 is TGCGCCAGCAGCGAGGACCTACTAGCGGGAGGGACCGGGGAGCTGTTTTTT.

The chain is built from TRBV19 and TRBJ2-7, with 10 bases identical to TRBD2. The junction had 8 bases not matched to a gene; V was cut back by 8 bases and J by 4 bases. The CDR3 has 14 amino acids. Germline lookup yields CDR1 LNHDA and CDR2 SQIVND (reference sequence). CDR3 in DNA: TGTGCCAGTGGGACTAGCGCGGGACAATACGAGCAGTACTTC. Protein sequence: CASGTSAGQYEQYF.

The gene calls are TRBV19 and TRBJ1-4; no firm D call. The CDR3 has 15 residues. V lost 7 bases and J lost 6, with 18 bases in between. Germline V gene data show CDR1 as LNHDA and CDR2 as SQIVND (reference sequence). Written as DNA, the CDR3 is TGTGCCAGTACTCAATCCGGGAACTACTATGAAAAACTGTTTTTT. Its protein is CASTQSGNYYEKLFF.

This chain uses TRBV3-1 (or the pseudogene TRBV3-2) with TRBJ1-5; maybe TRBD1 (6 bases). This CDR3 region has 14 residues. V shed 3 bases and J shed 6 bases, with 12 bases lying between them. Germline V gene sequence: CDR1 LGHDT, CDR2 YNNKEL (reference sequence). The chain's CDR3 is CASSQTGPGQPQHF. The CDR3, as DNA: TGTGCCAGCAGCCAGACAGGTCCAGGTCAGCCCCAGCATTTT.

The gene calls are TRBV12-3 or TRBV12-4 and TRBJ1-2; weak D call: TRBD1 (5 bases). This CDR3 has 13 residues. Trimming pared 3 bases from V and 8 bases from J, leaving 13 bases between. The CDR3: CASSFFSGGGYTF. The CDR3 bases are TGTGCCAGCAGTTTCTTCTCGGGGGGAGGCTACACCTTC.

CDR3 nucleotide sequence: TGTGCCAGCAGCTCTCCCAGGACTAGCTCGTCCTACAATGAGCAGTTCTTC. This encodes CASSSPRTSSSYNEQFF. This chain joins TRBV7-9 and TRBJ2-1, with TRBD2 matching 8 bases. CDR1 and CDR2 from the germline V gene are SEHNR and FQNEAQ (reference sequence). The CDR3 covers 17 residues. V dropped 4 bases and J dropped 1; count of bases not matched to a gene: 9.

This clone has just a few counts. CDR3 DNA: TGCGCCAGCAGCCAAGTTTATCGGGACAGGGTTAATTCACCCCTCCACTTT. Translation gives CASSQVYRDRVNSPLHF. This sequence joins TRBV4-1 and TRBJ1-6; 9 bases line up with TRBD1. V shed 1 base, J shed 6 bases, and the junction held 7 bases outside the gene matches. CDR3 length: 17 amino acids. Per the germline V gene, CDR1 is MGHRA and CDR2 is YSYEKL.

This CDR3 is CASSQDLAAGGDQPQHF. The CDR3, as DNA: TGCGCCAGCAGCCAAGATCTCGCGGCAGGGGGTGATCAGCCCCAGCATTTT. The gene calls are TRBV4-1 and TRBJ1-5; 7 bases line up with TRBD1. Germline V gene sequence: CDR1 MGHRA, CDR2 YSYEKL. The CDR3 has 17 amino acids. J gave up 5 bases and V 0 bases, and 10 bases lay outside the gene matches.

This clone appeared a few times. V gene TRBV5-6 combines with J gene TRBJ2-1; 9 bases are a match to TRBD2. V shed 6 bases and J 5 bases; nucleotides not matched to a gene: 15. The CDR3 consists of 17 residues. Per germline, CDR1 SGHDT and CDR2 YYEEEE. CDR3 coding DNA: TGTGCCAGCACCACCACGCATTGGGCTAGCGGGAACAATGAGCAGTTCTTC. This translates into CASTTTHWASGNNEQFF.

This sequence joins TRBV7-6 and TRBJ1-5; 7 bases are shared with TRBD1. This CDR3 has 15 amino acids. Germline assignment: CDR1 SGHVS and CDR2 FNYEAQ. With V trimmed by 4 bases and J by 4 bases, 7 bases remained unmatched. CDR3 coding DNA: TGTGCCAGCAGCTCTCAAAACAGGGGTAATCAGCCCCAGCATTTT. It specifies CASSSQNRGNQPQHF.

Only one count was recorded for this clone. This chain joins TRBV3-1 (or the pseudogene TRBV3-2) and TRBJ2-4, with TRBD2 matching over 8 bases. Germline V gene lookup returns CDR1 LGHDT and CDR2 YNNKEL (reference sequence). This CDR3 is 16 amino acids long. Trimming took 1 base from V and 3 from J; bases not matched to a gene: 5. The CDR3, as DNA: TGTGCCAGCAGCCAAGGCCCCGGGACTAGCAAAAACATTCAGTACTTC. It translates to CASSQGPGTSKNIQYF.

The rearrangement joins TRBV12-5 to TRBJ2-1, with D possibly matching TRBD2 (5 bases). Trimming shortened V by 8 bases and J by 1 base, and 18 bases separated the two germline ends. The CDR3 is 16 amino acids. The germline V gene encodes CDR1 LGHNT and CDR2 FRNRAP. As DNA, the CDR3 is TGTGCTAGTCGGTCGGCGGACTCTTTTTCCTACAATGAGCAGTTCTTC. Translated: CASRSADSFSYNEQFF.

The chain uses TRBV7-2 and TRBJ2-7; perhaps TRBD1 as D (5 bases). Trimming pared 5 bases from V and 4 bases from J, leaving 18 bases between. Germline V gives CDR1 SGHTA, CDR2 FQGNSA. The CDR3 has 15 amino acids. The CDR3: CASSQSHGAGYEQYF. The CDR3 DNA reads TGTGCCAGCAGCCAGTCCCATGGGGCCGGTTACGAGCAGTACTTC.

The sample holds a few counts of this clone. CDR3 DNA: TGTGCCAGCAGTTTAACAGACAATCAGCCCCAGCATTTT. Protein: CASSLTDNQPQHF. The gene calls are TRBV12-3 or TRBV12-4 and TRBJ1-5, with D hard to call. The V end lost 2 bases, the J end lost 3 bases, and 5 bases lay between the germline ends. This CDR3 has 13 amino acids.

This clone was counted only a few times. As DNA, the CDR3 is TGTGCCAGCAGTCGGGCCCCAGGGGGGACAGATACGCAGTATTTT. This gives the protein CASSRAPGGTDTQYF. The chain employs TRBV6-4 and TRBJ2-3; D is perhaps TRBD1 (7 bases). Trimming removed 5 bases from V and 3 bases from J, with 15 bases in between. CDR3 length: 15 amino acids. The V gene's germline CDR1 is MRHNA and CDR2 SNTAGT.

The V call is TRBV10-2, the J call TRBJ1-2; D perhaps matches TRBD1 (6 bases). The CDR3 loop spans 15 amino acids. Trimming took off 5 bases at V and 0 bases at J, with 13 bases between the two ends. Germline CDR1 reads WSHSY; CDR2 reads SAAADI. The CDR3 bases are TGCGCCAGCAGTCGTAGGGACACCGCTAACTATGGCTACACCTTC. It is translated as CASSRRDTANYGYTF.

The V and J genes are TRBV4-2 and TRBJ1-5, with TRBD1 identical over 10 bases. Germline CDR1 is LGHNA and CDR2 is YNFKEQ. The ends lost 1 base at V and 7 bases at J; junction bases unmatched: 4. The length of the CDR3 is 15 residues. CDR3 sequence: CASSQGGQGVQPQHF. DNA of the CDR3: TGTGCCAGCAGCCAAGGAGGACAGGGGGTACAGCCCCAGCATTTT.

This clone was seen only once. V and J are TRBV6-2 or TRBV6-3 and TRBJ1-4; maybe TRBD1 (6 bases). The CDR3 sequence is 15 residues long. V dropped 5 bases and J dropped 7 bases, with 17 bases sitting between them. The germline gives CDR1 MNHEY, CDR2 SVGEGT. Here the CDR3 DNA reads TGTGCCAGCAGTCGCCCGGGACGACAGGCTGAAAAACTGTTTTTT. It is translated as CASSRPGRQAEKLFF.

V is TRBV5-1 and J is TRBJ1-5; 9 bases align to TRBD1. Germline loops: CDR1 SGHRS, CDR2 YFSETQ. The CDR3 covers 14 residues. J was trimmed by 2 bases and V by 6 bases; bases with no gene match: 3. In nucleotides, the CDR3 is TGCGCCAGCAAACGGGACAGGGGCAATCAGCCCCAGCATTTT. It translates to CASKRDRGNQPQHF.

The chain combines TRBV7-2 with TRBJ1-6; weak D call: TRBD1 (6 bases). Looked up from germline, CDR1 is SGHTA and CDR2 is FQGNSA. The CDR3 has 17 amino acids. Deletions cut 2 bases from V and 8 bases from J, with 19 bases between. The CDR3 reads CASSLFPFQGNDSPLHF. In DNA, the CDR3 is TGTGCCAGCAGCTTATTTCCATTTCAGGGGAACGATTCACCCCTCCACTTT.

CDR3 sequence (DNA): TGTGCCAGTAGTATAGGAGGACAGGGCTCCTACGAGCAGTACTTC. It translates to CASSIGGQGSYEQYF. V is TRBV19 and J is TRBJ2-7; 8 bases line up with TRBD1. Germline V lookup: CDR1 LNHDA, CDR2 SQIVND (reference sequence). The CDR3 covers 15 residues. The junction had 2 bases not matched to a gene; V was cut back by 1 base and J by 0 bases. The variable domain in full, with the rest retrieved from reference TRBV19 and TRBJ2-7, is DGGITQSPKYLFRKEGQNVTLSCEQNLNHDAMYWYRQDPGQGLRLIYYSQIVNDFQKGDIAEGYSVSREKKESFPLTVTSAQKNPTAFYLCASSIGGQGSYEQYFGPGTRLTVT.

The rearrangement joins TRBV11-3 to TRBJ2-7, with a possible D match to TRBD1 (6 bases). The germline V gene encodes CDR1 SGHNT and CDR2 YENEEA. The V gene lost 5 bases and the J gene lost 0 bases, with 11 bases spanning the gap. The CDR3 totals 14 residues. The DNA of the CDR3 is TGTGCCAGCAGCCTGAGGGGGATCTCCTACGAGCAGTACTTC. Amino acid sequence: CASSLRGISYEQYF. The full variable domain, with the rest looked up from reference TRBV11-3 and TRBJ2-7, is EAGVVQSPRYKIIEKKQPVAFWCNPISGHNTLYWYLQNLGQGPELLIRYENEEAVDDSQLPKDRFSAERLKGVDSTLKIQPAELGDSAVYLCASSLRGISYEQYFGPGTRLTVT.

As DNA, the CDR3 is TGTGCCAGTACACCGGGACAGGCCCCGTACGAGCAGTACTTC. This codes for CASTPGQAPYEQYF. J is TRBJ2-7 and V is TRBV19, with 8 bases aligning to TRBD1. CDR1 LNHDA and CDR2 SQIVND come from the germline V gene (reference sequence). The CDR3 extends over 14 amino acids. The junction had 9 bases not matched to a gene; V was cut back by 7 bases and J by 4 bases.

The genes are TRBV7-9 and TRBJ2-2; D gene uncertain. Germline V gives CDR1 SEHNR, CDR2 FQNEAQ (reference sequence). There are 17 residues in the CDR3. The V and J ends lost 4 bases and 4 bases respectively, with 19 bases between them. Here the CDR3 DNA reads TGTGCCAGCAGCTCAGCCCCCCTCGAGAAAAGCACCGGGGAGCTGTTTTTT. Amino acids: CASSSAPLEKSTGELFF.